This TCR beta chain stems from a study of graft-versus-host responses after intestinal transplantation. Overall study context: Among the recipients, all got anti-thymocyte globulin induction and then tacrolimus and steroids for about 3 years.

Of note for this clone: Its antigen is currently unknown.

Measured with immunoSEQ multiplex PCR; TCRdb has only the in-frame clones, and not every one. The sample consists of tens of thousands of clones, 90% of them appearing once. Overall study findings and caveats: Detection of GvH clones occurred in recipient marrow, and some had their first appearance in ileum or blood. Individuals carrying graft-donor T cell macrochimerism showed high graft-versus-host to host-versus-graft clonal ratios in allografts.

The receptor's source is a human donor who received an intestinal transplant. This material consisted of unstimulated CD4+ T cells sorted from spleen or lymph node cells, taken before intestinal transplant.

For the CDR3, the DNA is TGCGCCAGCAGCTTCACCCGGGACAGACCTAATGAAAAACTGTTTTTT. Translation gives CASSFTRDRPNEKLFF. This chain connects TRBV5-1 to TRBJ1-4; 7 positions agree with TRBD1. The CDR3 has 16 residues. CDR1 is SGHRS, CDR2 YFSETQ, per germline. V trimming: 2 bases; J trimming: 3 bases; junction bases outside the gene matches: 7.